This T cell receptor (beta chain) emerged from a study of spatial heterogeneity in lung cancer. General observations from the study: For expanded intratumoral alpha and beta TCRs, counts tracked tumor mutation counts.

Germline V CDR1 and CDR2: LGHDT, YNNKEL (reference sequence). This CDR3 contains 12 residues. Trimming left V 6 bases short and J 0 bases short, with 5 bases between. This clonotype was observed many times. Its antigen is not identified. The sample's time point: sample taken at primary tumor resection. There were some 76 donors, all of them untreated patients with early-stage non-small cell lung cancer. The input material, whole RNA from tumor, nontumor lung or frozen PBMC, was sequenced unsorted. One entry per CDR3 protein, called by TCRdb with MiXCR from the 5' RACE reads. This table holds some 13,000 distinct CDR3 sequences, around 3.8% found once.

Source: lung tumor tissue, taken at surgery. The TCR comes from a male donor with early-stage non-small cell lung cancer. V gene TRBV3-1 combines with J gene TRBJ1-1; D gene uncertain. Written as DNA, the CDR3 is TGTGCCAGCAGTGGTTTGAACACTGAAGCTTTCTTT. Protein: CASSGLNTEAFF.